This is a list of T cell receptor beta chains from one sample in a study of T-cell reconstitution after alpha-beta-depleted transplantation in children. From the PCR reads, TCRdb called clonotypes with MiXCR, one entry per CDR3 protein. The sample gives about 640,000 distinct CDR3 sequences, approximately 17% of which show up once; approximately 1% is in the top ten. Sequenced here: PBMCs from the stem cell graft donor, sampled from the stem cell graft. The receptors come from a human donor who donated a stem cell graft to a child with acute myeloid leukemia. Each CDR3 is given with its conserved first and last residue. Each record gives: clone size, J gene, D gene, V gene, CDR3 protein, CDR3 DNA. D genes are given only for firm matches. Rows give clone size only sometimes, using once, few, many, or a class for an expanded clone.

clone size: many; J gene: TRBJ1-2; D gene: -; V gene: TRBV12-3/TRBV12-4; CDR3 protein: CASSLRTDANYGYTF; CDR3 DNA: TGTGCCAGCAGTTTGAGGACAGATGCTAACTATGGCTACACCTTC
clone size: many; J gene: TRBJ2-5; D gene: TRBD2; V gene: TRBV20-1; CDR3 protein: CSARVWSGGAETQYF; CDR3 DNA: TGCAGTGCTAGAGTTTGGAGCGGGGGGGCAGAGACCCAGTACTTC
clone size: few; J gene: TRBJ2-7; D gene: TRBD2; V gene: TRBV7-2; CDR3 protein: CASSLVALAGVSYEQYF; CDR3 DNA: TGTGCCAGCAGCTTAGTGGCCCTAGCGGGGGTCTCGTACGAGCAGTACTTC
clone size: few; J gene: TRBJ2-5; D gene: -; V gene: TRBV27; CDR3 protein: CASSLRADQETQYF; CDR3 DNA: TGTGCCAGCAGTTTAAGGGCAGACCAAGAGACCCAGTACTTC
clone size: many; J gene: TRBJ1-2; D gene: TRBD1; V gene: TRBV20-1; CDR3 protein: CSARARTGGGGYTF; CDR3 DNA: TGCAGTGCTAGAGCCCGGACAGGGGGAGGTGGCTACACCTTC
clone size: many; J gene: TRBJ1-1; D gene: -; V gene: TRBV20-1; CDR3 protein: CSARSSGFRTEAFF; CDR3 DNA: TGCAGTGCTAGGTCCTCCGGGTTCCGTACTGAAGCTTTCTTT
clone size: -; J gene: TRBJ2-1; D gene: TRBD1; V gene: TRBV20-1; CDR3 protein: CSARDELQGLYNEQFF; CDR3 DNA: TGCAGTGCTAGAGATGAGCTACAGGGGCTATACAATGAGCAGTTCTTC
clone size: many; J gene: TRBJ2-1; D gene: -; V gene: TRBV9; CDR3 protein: CASSVGNSYNEQFF; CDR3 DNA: TGTGCCAGCAGCGTAGGGAACTCCTACAATGAGCAGTTCTTC
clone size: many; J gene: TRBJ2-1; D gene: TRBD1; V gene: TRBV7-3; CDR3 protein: CASSVTGTEEQFF; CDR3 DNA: TGTGCCAGCAGCGTGACAGGGACGGAGGAGCAGTTCTTC
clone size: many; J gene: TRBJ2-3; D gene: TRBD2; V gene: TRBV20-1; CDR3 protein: CSARRGGLGDTQYF; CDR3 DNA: TGCAGTGCTAGACGGGGGGGCCTGGGAGATACGCAGTATTTT
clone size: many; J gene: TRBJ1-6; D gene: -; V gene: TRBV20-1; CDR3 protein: CSARDRVRDSPLHF; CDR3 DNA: TGCAGTGCTAGAGATCGGGTGAGGGATTCACCCCTCCACTTT
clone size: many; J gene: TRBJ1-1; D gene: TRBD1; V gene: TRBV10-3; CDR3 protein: CAIGTGETEAFF; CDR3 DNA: TGTGCCATCGGAACAGGGGAGACTGAAGCTTTCTTT
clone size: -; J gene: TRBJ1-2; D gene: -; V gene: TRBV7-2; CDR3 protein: CASSLGGVGPNYGYTF; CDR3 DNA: TGTGCCAGCAGCTTAGGCGGTGTCGGGCCGAACTATGGCTACACCTTC
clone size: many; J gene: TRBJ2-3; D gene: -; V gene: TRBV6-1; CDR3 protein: CASSPAQAGTDTQYF; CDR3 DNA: TGTGCCAGCAGTCCAGCCCAGGCCGGCACAGATACGCAGTATTTT
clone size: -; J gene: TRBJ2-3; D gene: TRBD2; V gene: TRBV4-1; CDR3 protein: CASSRGTLAGRQSDTQYF; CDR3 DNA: TGCGCCAGCAGCCGGGGTACACTAGCGGGGAGACAATCAGATACGCAGTATTTT
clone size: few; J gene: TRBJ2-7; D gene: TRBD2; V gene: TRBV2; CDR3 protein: CASRPRSGGISSYEQYF; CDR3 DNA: TGTGCCAGCAGACCCCGTTCGGGGGGGATCAGCTCCTACGAGCAGTACTTC
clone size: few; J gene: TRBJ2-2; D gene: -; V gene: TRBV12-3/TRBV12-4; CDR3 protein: CASSLGRGGTGELFF; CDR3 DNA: TGTGCCAGCAGTTTGGGCAGGGGTGGTACCGGGGAGCTGTTTTTT
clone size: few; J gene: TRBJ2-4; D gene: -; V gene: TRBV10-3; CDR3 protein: CAISEGQEGIQYF; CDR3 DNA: TGTGCCATCAGTGAGGGACAGGAGGGCATTCAGTACTTC
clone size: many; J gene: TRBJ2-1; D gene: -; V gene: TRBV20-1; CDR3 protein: CSARESSYNEQFF; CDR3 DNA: TGCAGTGCTAGAGAAAGCTCCTACAATGAGCAGTTCTTC
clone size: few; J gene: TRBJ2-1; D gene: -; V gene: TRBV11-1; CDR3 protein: CASSSRLAAYNEQFF; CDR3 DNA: TGTGCCAGCAGCTCCCGTTTGGCGGCGTACAATGAGCAGTTCTTC
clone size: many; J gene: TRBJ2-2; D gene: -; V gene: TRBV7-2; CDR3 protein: CASSRINGELFF; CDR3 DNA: TGTGCCAGCAGCCGGATCAACGGGGAGCTGTTTTTT
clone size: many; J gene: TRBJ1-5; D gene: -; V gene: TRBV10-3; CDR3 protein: CAISFDSNQPQHF; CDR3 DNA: TGTGCCATCAGTTTCGATAGCAATCAGCCCCAGCATTTT
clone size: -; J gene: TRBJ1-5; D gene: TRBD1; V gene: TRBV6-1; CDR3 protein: CASTHRTGGSGYQPQHF; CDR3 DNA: TGTGCCAGCACCCACCGGACAGGCGGATCAGGGTATCAGCCCCAGCATTTT
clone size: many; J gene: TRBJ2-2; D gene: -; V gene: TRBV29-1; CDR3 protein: CSVVGANTGELFF; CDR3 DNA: TGCAGCGTTGTTGGCGCGAACACCGGGGAGCTGTTTTTT
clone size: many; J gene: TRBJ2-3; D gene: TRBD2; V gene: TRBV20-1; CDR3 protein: CSARRAGATDTQYF; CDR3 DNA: TGCAGTGCTAGAAGAGCGGGGGCCACAGATACGCAGTATTTT
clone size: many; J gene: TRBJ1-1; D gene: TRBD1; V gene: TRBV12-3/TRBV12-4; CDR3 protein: CASRINRGRNTEAFF; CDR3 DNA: TGTGCCAGCAGGATAAACAGGGGGAGGAACACTGAAGCTTTCTTT
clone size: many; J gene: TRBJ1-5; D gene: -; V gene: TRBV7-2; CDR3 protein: CASRGVNSNQPQHF; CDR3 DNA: TGTGCCAGCCGGGGAGTTAATAGCAATCAGCCCCAGCATTTT
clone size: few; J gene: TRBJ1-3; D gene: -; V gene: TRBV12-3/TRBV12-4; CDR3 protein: CASKGAGNTIYF; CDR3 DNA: TGTGCCAGCAAAGGGGCTGGAAACACCATATATTTT
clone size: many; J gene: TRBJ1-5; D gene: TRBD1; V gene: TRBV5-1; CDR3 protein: CASSMTGGYQPQHF; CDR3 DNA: TGCGCCAGCAGCATGACAGGGGGGTATCAGCCCCAGCATTTT
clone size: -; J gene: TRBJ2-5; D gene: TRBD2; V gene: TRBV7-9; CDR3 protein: CASSSGTRVTQYF; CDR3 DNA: TGTGCCAGCAGCTCAGGGACTAGGGTGACCCAGTACTTC
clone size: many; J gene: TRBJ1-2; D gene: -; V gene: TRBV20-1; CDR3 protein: CSANIGIGYGYTF; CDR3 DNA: TGCAGTGCTAACATCGGCATAGGCTATGGCTACACCTTC
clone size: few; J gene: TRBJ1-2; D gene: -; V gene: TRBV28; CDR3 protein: CASIGGGEHRGYTF; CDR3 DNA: TGTGCCAGCATTGGGGGAGGGGAGCATCGAGGCTACACCTTC
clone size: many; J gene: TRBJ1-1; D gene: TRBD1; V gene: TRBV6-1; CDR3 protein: CASSAGGENTEAFF; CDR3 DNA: TGTGCCAGCAGCGCAGGGGGCGAGAACACTGAAGCTTTCTTT